Reported below is one T cell receptor (beta chain). Its antigen remains unknown. The data originate from a study of T-cell memory formation after mild COVID-19. On the study more broadly: Across donors, TCR clusters were largely donor specific.

The germline gives CDR1 SGHVS, CDR2 FQNEAQ. This CDR3 is 18 amino acids long. Trimming took 4 bases from V and 2 from J; bases not matched to a gene: 15. Findings and caveats of the study: Day 37-peaking second-wave clones had unconfirmed SARS-CoV-2 specificity.

MiXCR was run by TCRdb on the 5' RACE reads, yielding one entry per CDR3 protein. The sample lists approximately 490,000 distinct CDR3 sequences, roughly 22% occurring once. The chain couples TRBV7-8 to TRBJ2-3; the match to TRBD2 covers 7 bases. The sequencing sample was made of PBMCs or a T cell subset sorted from them (not recorded which). The sequence was collected from an adult woman who had mild COVID-19 (a few samples of this study predate the infection). Cell type and time point are not known. The CDR3 loop is CASSSTAGAPYVTDTQYF. CDR3 nucleotide sequence: TGTGCCAGCAGCTCGACGGCGGGAGCCCCCTACGTCACAGATACGCAGTATTTT. Drawing the rest from reference TRBV7-8 and TRBJ2-3, the complete variable domain is GAGVSQSPRYKVAKRGQDVALRCDPISGHVSLFWYQQALGQGPEFLTYFQNEAQLDKSGLPSDRFFAERPEGSVSTLKIQRTQQEDSAVYLCASSSTAGAPYVTDTQYFGPGTRLTVL.